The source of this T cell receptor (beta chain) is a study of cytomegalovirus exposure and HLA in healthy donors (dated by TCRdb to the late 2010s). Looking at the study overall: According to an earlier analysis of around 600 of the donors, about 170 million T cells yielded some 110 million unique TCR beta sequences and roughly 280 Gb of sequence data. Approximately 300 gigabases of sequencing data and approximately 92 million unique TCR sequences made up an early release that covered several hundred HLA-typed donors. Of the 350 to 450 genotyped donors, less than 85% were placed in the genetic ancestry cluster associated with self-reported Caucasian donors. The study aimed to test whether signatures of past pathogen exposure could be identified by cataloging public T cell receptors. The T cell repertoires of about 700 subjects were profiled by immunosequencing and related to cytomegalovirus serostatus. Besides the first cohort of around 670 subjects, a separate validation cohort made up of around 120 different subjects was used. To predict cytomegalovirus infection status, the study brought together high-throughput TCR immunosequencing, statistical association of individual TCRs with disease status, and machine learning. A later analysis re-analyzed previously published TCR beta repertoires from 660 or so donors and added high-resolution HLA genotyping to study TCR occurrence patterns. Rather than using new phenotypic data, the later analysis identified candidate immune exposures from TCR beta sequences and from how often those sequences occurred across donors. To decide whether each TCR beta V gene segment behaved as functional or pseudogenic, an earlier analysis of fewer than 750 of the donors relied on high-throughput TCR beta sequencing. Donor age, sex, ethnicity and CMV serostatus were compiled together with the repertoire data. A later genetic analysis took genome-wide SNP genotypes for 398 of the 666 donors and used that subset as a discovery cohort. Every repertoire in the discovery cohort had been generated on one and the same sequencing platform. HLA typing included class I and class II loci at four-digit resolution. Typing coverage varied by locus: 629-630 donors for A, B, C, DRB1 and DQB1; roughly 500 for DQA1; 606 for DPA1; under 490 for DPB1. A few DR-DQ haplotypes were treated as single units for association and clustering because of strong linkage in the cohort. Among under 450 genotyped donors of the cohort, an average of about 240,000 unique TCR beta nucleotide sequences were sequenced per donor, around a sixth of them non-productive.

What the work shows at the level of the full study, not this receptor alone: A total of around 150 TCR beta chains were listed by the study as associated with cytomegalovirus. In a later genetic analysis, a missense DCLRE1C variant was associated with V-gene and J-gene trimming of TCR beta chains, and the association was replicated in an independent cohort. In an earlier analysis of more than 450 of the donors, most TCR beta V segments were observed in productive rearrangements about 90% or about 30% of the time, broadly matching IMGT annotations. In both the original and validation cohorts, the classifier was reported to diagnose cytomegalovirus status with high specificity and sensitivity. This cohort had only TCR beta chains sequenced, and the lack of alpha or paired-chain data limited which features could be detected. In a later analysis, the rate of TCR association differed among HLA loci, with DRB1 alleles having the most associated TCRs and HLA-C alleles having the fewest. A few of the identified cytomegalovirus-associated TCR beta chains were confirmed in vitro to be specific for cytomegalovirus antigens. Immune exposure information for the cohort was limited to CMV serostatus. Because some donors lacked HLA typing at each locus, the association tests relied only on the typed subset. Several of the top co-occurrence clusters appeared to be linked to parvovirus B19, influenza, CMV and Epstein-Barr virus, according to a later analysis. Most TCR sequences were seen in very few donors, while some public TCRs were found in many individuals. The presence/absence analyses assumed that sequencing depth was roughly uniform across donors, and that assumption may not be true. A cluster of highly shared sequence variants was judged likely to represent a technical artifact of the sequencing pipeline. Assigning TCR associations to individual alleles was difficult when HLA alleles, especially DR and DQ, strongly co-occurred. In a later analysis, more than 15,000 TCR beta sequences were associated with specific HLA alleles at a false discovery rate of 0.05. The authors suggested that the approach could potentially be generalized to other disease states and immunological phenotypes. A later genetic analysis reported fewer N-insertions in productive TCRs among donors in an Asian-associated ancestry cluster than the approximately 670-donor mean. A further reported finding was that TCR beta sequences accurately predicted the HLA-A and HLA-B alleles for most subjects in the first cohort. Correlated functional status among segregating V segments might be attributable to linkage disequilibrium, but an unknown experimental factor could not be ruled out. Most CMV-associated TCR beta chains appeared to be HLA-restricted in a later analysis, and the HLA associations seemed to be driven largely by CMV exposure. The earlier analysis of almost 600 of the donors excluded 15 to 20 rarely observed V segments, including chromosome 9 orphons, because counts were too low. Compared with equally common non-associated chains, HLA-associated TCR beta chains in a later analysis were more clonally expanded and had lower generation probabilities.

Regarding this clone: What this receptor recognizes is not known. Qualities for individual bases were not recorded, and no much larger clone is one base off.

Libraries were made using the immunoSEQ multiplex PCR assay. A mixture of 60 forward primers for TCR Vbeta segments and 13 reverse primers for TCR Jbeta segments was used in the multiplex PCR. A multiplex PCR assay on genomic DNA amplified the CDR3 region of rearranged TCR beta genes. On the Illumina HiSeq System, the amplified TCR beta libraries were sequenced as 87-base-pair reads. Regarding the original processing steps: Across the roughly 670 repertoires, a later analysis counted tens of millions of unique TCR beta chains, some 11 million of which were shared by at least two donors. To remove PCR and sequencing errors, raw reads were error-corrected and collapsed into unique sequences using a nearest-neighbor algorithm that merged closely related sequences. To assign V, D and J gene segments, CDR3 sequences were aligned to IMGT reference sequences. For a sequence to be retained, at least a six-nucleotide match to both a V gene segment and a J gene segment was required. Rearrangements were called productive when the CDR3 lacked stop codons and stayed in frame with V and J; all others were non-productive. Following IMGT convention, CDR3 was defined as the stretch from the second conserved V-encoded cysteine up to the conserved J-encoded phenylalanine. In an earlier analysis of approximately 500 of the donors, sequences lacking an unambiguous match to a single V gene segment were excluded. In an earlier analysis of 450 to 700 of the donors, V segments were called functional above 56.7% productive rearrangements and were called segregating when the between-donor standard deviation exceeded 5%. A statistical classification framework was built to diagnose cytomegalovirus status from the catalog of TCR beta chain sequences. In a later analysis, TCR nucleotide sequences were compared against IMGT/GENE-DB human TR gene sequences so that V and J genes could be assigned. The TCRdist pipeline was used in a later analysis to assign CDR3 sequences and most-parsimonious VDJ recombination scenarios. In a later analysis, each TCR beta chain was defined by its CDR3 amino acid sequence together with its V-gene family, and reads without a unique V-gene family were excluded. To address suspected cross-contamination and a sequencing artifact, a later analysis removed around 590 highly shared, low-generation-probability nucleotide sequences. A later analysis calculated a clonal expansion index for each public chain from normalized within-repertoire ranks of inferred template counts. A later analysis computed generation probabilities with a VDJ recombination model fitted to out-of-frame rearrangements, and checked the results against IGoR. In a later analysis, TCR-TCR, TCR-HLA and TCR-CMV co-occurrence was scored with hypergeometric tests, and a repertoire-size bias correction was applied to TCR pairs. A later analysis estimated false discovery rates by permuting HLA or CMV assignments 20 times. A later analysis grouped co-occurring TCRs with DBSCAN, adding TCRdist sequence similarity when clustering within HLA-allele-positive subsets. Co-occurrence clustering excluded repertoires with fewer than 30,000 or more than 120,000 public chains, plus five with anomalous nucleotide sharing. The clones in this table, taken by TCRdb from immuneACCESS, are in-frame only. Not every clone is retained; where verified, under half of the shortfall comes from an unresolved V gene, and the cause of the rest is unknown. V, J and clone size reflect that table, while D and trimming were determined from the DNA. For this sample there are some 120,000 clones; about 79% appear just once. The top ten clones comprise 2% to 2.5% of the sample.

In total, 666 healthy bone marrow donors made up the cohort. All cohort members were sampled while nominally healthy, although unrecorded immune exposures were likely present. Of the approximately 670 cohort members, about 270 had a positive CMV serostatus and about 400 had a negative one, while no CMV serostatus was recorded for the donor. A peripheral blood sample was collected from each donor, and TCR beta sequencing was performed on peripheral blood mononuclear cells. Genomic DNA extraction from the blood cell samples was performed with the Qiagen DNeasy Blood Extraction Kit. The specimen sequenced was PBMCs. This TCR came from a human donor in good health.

The nucleotide sequence is TGTGCCAGCAGTTTATTTTCGGTATATGGCTACACCTTC. It translates as CASSLFSVYGYTF. This chain joins TRBV28 to TRBJ1-2, with the D segment identity uncertain. The trim is 1 base for V and 5 bases for J, with a gap of 8 bases between the germline ends. The CDR3 sequence holds 13 residues, the cysteine and phenylalanine included. The entry retains the CDR3 DNA only, 39 bases that are in frame from base 1. Reading the germline V gene gives CDR1 MDHEN and CDR2 SYDVKM.